A selection of T cell receptor beta chains follows, all from one sample in a study of human T cells and chemical hapten exposure. TCRdb independently ran MiXCR on the RACE reads; one entry per CDR3 protein. The sample includes about 160,000 distinct CDR3 sequences, 28% of them seen just once. Sequencing was performed on whole blood, taken in connection with sensitization to the hapten diphenylcyclopropenone (DPC). These receptors all stem from a woman in her late teens or twenties with alopecia areata. Some clones in this sample may be carry-over from other donors' samples. Both conserved end residues are part of each CDR3. Fields, in order: clone size, J gene, D gene, V gene, CDR3 DNA, CDR3 protein. D genes are given only for firm matches. Size is stated for part of the rows, as once, few or many counts, or as a class when the clone is expanded.

once TRBJ2-7 TRBD1 TRBV25-1 TGTGCCAGCAGTGAACCCGGGACAGGGGGTTCCGAGCAGTACTTC CASSEPGTGGSEQYF
few TRBJ1-3 . TRBV9 TGTGCCAGCAGCGTAAGGGCCTTCTCTGGAAACACCATATATTTT CASSVRAFSGNTIYF
. TRBJ2-3 TRBD2 TRBV7-3 TGTGCCAGCAGCTTAGGGCTAGCGGGGTCAGATACGCAGTATTTT CASSLGLAGSDTQYF
. TRBJ2-5 TRBD1 TRBV28 TGTGCCAGCAGCACAGGACAGGGGGCTCGGAAGACCCAGTACTTC CASSTGQGARKTQYF
. TRBJ2-1 . TRBV7-9 TGTGCCAGCAGCTTAGGTGGTAGCGGACTTAATGAGCAGTTCTTC CASSLGGSGLNEQFF
few TRBJ2-1 . TRBV3-1 TGTGCCAGCAGCCACCCCCCCCGTTGGTTCTTC CASSHPPRWFF
many TRBJ1-6 . TRBV2 TGTGCCAGCAGTGAATACCAGGGGTCACCCCTCCACTTT CASSEYQGSPLHF
many TRBJ2-5 TRBD2 TRBV9 TGTGCCAGCAGCGTTAGCGGGAGGGCCGGAGAGACCCAGTACTTC CASSVSGRAGETQYF
. TRBJ1-5 . TRBV4-1 TGCGCCAGCAGCCAGCAGGGGCACAATCAGCCCCAGCATTTT CASSQQGHNQPQHF
. TRBJ2-1 TRBD2 TRBV4-3 TGCGCCAGCAGCCAAGATTCTGGTGGGACTAGCGATACTACTGATGAGCAGTTCTTC CASSQDSGGTSDTTDEQFF
. TRBJ1-4 . TRBV6-2/TRBV6-3 TGTGCCAGCGGGGTTCCGGACGGACTTAATGAAAAACTGTTTTTT CASGVPDGLNEKLFF
. TRBJ2-6 . TRBV27 TGTGCCAGCAGTCCGAAGGGTCCTCGAGTGGCCAACGTCCTGACTTTC CASSPKGPRVANVLTF
few TRBJ2-7 . TRBV5-1 TGCGCCAGCGGGGCCGGGACATCTATCTACGAGCAGTACTTC CASGAGTSIYEQYF
few TRBJ1-1 . TRBV6-2/TRBV6-3 TGTGCCAGCAGTTACCCGGAGCGAGAAGCTTTCTTT CASSYPEREAFF
. TRBJ2-1 . TRBV3-1 TGTGCCAGCAGTATGTTTAGGCTTAAAGGCGATGAGCAGTTCTTC CASSMFRLKGDEQFF
. TRBJ1-6 . TRBV20-1 TGCAGTGCTAGAGTACCCAGGAATAATTCACCCCTCCACTTT CSARVPRNNSPLHF
few TRBJ1-4 . TRBV4-1 TGCGCCAGCAGCCAGCAGGGCGGATGGGAAAAACTGTTTTTT CASSQQGGWEKLFF
few TRBJ2-1 TRBD2 TRBV20-1 TGCAGTGCTAGGGCTAGCGGGAACTACAATGAGCAGTTCTTC CSARASGNYNEQFF
. TRBJ2-3 . TRBV11-2 TGTGCCAGCAGCTTATATTCGGGGTTCACAGATACGCAGTATTTT CASSLYSGFTDTQYF
. TRBJ2-7 TRBD2 TRBV7-2 TGTGCCAGCAGCTCCTCTATTACTAGCGGGAGAGGCGAGCAGTACTTC CASSSSITSGRGEQYF
. TRBJ2-3 TRBD2 TRBV7-9 TGTGCCAGCAGCTCGACTAGCGGGGGGTCGCAGTATTTT CASSSTSGGSQYF
once TRBJ2-7 TRBD2 TRBV7-2 TGTGCCAGCCGCAGTCCACTAGCGGGGAACTACGAGCAGTACTTC CASRSPLAGNYEQYF
. TRBJ2-3 . TRBV7-2 TGTGCCAGCAGCTTAGGACAGTCTTTAGGGGAGCATTTT CASSLGQSLGEHF
. TRBJ2-3 TRBD2 TRBV12-5 TGTGCTAGTGGTTTGGGCGCTAGCGGGAGTTTAGATACGCAGTATTTT CASGLGASGSLDTQYF
. TRBJ2-7 TRBD2 TRBV20-1 TGCAGTGCTAGAGATAAGGGGCGGGGGAGCAGAAACTCCTACGAGCAGTACTTC CSARDKGRGSRNSYEQYF
. TRBJ2-3 TRBD1 TRBV5-1 TGCGCCAGCAAAAACAGTGACAGGGCTGATACGCAGTATTTT CASKNSDRADTQYF
. TRBJ1-2 . TRBV4-3 TGCGCCAGCAGCCAAGCGCAGGCGATCTATGGCTACACCTTC CASSQAQAIYGYTF
once TRBJ2-1 . TRBV4-3 TGCGCCAGCAGCCAAGAGGGTTGGGCTGAGAGTGAGCAGTTCTTC CASSQEGWAESEQFF
few TRBJ2-1 . TRBV12-3/TRBV12-4 TGTGCCAGCAGTGCACAACTCACCTACAATGAGCAGTTCTTC CASSAQLTYNEQFF
. TRBJ1-5 . TRBV12-3/TRBV12-4 TGTGCCAGCAGGCAGGAAAGCAATCAGCCCCAGCATTTT CASRQESNQPQHF
. TRBJ2-6 . TRBV6-2/TRBV6-3 TGTGCCAGCAGTCCGGTGGTCTCTGGGGCCAACGTCCTGACTTTC CASSPVVSGANVLTF
few TRBJ2-7 TRBD2 TRBV7-2 TGTGCCAGCAGCTCTGGACTAGCGGGGGGGCCCAACGAGCAGTACTTC CASSSGLAGGPNEQYF
few TRBJ2-7 . TRBV11-2 TGTGCCAGCAGCTTAGCCCTCTTAGCCTACGAGCAGTACTTC CASSLALLAYEQYF
few TRBJ2-1 TRBD1 TRBV9 TGTGCCAGCAGCGTAGATCTCAGGCAGGGGGTTCACGAGCAGTTCTTC CASSVDLRQGVHEQFF
. TRBJ2-3 TRBD1 TRBV15 TGTGCCACCAGCCTGCCGGGACAGGGTGAAGATACGCAGTATTTT CATSLPGQGEDTQYF
few TRBJ2-2 . TRBV4-1 TGCGCCAGCAGCCAAGATTTATCCGCACGGGGGGAGCTGTTTTTT CASSQDLSARGELFF
. TRBJ2-5 TRBD1 TRBV5-4 TGTGCCAGCAGCTTGAGTTCGGGACAGCAAGAGACCCAGTACTTC CASSLSSGQQETQYF
few TRBJ1-2 TRBD1 TRBV2 TGTGCCAGCAGAGGACAGGGGGCTAACTATGGCTACACCTTC CASRGQGANYGYTF
. TRBJ2-6 . TRBV7-2 TGTGCCAGCAGACGGACCTCTGGGGCCAACGTCCTGACTTTC CASRRTSGANVLTF
. TRBJ2-7 . TRBV20-1 TGCAGTGCTCACTTGACAGGGAGGAAATACGAGCAGTACTTC CSAHLTGRKYEQYF